This T cell receptor (beta chain) was captured by sequencing in a study of T cell responses to AZD1222 COVID-19 vaccine. Study observations and caveats: Two AZD1222 doses significantly raised spike-specific TCR breadth and depth over controls. Baseline seropositivity characterized only a handful of AZD1222 recipients.

Losses at the gene ends were 5 bases for V and 8 bases for J; bases not matched to a gene: 4. Germline CDR1 is SGHTA and CDR2 is FQGNSA. The CDR3 is made up of 13 amino acids. On this clone: Antigen: not known.

Method: immunoSEQ multiplex PCR; TCRdb's copy keeps in-frame clones and lacks some. There are about 94,000 clones in the sample; 88% occur only once, and 9% to 13% lies in the top ten. Second-dose schedules of about 4 or about 12 weeks were combined. The sample consisted of peripheral blood, taken 28 days after the second AZD1222 dose. The sequence derives from an adult who received the AZD1222 COVID-19 vaccine. The rearrangement uses TRBV7-2 and TRBJ1-1, with 11 nucleotides matching TRBD1. The DNA for the CDR3 is TGTGCCAGCAGCGCGGGACAGGGGGTCGAAGCTTTCTTT. It translates to CASSAGQGVEAFF. Filled out from reference TRBV7-2 and TRBJ1-1, the complete variable domain reads GAGVSQSPSNKVTEKGKDVELRCDPISGHTALYWYRQSLGQGLEFLIYFQGNSAPDKSGLPSDRFSAERTGGSVSTLTIQRTQQEDSAVYLCASSAGQGVEAFFGQGTRLTVV.